This T cell receptor beta chain is drawn from a study of technical replicates of blood from several donors. This CDR3 comprises 19 residues. Repertoires were generated with immunoSEQ multiplex PCR, while TCRdb's copy carries only in-frame clones and drops some. The sample records approximately 84,000 clones, 95% to 98% being singletons. The source of this sequence is a human donor in good health. This rearrangement joins TRBV21-1 to TRBJ2-1; the table's D call TRBD2 went unverified against the DNA. TRBV21-1 is classified as a pseudogene. Sequencing was carried out using T cells isolated from PBMCs. CDR3 DNA: TGTGCCAGCAGCAAAGACAGGGGGCGCGGACTAGCGGGAGACAATGAGCAGTTCTTC. Translated: CASSKDRGRGLAGDNEQFF.